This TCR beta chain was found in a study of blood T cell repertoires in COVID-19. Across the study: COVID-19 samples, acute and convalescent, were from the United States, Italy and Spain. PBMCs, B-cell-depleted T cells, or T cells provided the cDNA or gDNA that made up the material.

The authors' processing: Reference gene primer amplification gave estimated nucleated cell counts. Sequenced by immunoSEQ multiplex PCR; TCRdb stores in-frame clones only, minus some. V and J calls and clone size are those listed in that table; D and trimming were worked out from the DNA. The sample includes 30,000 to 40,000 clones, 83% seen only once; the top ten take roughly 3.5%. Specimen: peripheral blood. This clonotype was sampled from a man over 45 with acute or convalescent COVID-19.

In DNA, the CDR3 is TGCGCCAGCAGCCCTACCGGGACAGGGACCGGGGAGCTGTTTTTT. This translates into CASSPTGTGTGELFF. J is TRBJ2-2 and V is TRBV5-1; TRBD1 agrees at 9 bases. The germline CDR1 and CDR2 sequences are SGHRS and YFSETQ. This CDR3 spans 15 amino acids. Trimming took 4 bases from V and 5 from J; bases not matched to a gene: 6.